Shown below are 16 T cell receptor beta chains from a single sample sequenced in a study of CD8+ T cells in alopecia areata. Isolated RNA was reverse transcribed into cDNA used as the sequencing template. This table comes from immunoSEQ multiplex PCR, and its TCRdb copy is limited to in-frame clones, with some not included. The sample has roughly 150,000 clones, about 53% seen once. The input for sequencing was CD8+ T cells sorted from blood, taken at week 0. These receptors were obtained from a human donor with alopecia areata.

The gene calls are TRBV30 and TRBJ1-1; no clear D. The V gene lost 5 bases and the J gene lost 1 base, with 8 bases spanning the gap. The CDR3 has 12 residues. CDR1 and CDR2 from the germline V gene are GTSNPN and SVGIG (reference sequence). The CDR3 region has the DNA TGTGCCTGGGGACTGTCGAACACTGAAGCTTTCTTT. Protein product: CAWGLSNTEAFF.

The chain combines TRBV4-1 with TRBJ2-7, with a tentative D call TRBD2 (6 bases). The V end was cut by 1 base, the J end by 6 bases, with 16 bases between. CDR1 and CDR2 from the germline V gene are MGHRA and YSYEKL. There are 15 residues in the CDR3. CDR3 DNA sequence: TGCGCCAGCAGCCAAGGACCCTCTAGCGACTCCGAGCAGTACTTC. It is translated as CASSQGPSSDSEQYF.

This clone showed up just a few times. The chain employs TRBV6-6 and TRBJ2-5; a weak D match, TRBD2 (5 bases). Germline CDR1 is MNHNY and CDR2 is SVGAGI (reference sequence). The CDR3 runs 13 residues. V shed 2 bases and J shed 2 bases, with 6 bases lying between them. This chain's CDR3 is CASSYREQETQYF. The CDR3 DNA reads as TGTGCCAGCAGTTACAGGGAGCAAGAGACCCAGTACTTC.

This clone turned up a few times. The genes are TRBV5-1 and TRBJ2-1; 8 nucleotides agree with TRBD1. Looked up from germline, CDR1 is SGHRS and CDR2 is YFSETQ. This CDR3 has 16 amino acids. Unmatched junction bases numbered 11, after V lost 4 bases and J lost 5 bases. Written as DNA, the CDR3 is TGCGCCAGCAGCCCTCCTGACAGGGGCCTGGACAATGAGCAGTTCTTC. Encoded protein: CASSPPDRGLDNEQFF.

This clone was seen only a few times. The chain carries TRBV29-1 and TRBJ2-2, with 11 bases that match TRBD1. The germline CDR1 and CDR2 sequences are SQVTM and ANQGSEA. This CDR3 is 12 amino acids long. J gave up 9 bases and V 6 bases, and 3 bases lay outside the gene matches. CDR3 DNA sequence: TGCAGCGTAGGACAGGGGGCGCGGGAGCTGTTTTTT. It yields the protein CSVGQGARELFF.

The chain recombines TRBV7-2 with TRBJ2-7; the D gene is possibly TRBD2 (6 bases). Germline V CDR1 and CDR2: SGHTA, FQGNSA. The CDR3 runs to 12 residues. The V gene lost 5 bases and the J gene lost 6 bases, with 11 bases spanning the gap. The chain's CDR3 is CASSQGTAEQYF. CDR3 nucleotide sequence: TGTGCCAGCAGCCAAGGGACTGCCGAGCAGTACTTC.

V gene TRBV29-1 combines with J gene TRBJ2-3; the D gene is possibly TRBD2 (6 bases). Germline assignment: CDR1 SQVTM and CDR2 ANQGSEA. Trimming removed 1 base from V and 0 bases from J, with 14 bases in between. This CDR3 comprises 16 residues. CDR3 nucleotide sequence: TGCAGCGTTGAAGTGGGCGGGGAAATAAGCACAGATACGCAGTATTTT. Amino acids: CSVEVGGEISTDTQYF.

The chain recombines TRBV5-6 with TRBJ2-5; maybe TRBD1 (5 bases). Trimming removed 1 base from V and 1 base from J, with 17 bases in between. CDR1 is SGHDT and CDR2 is YYEEEE in the germline V gene. This CDR3 is built from 17 residues. The CDR3 DNA reads TGTGCCAGCAGCTTGCCTAGGGGCCCGGTTGTCCAAGAGACCCAGTACTTC. It translates to CASSLPRGPVVQETQYF.

This chain links TRBV29-1 with TRBJ1-2; D gene unclear. The CDR3 covers 15 residues. Germline CDR1 SQVTM, CDR2 ANQGSEA. V was clipped by 5 bases and J by 0 bases, with 16 bases between them. The CDR3 region has the DNA TGCAGCGTTCCGGACCGAGAGAAGACTAACTATGGCTACACCTTC. Translation: CSVPDREKTNYGYTF.

The table lists this clone with a few counts. CDR3 nucleotide sequence: TGTGCCAGCAGCGCCAGCCGGGGAATTGACTATGGCTACACCTTC. It yields the protein CASSASRGIDYGYTF. The genes are TRBV7-2 and TRBJ1-2, with D hard to call. The CDR3 consists of 15 residues. V was shortened by 5 bases and J by 3 bases, with 16 bases between the two germline ends. The germline gives CDR1 SGHTA, CDR2 FQGNSA.

The chain carries TRBV7-2 and TRBJ2-7, with a possible D match to TRBD1 (5 bases). The V end lost 4 bases, the J end lost 1 base, and 11 bases lay between the germline ends. The CDR3 has 14 amino acids. Germline V gene sequence: CDR1 SGHTA, CDR2 FQGNSA. The CDR3 nucleotides are TGTGCCAGCAGCTACGGTAGGGGTTCCTACGAGCAGTACTTC. This translates into CASSYGRGSYEQYF.

The chain recombines TRBV15 with TRBJ1-1; D not certain. The V and J ends lost 0 bases and 3 bases respectively, with 8 bases between them. This CDR3 region has 14 residues. CDR1 is LNHNV, CDR2 YYDKDF, per germline (reference sequence). The CDR3: CATSRDGGYTEAFF. The CDR3 DNA follows: TGTGCCACCAGCAGAGATGGTGGGTACACTGAAGCTTTCTTT.

Points on this clone: A read error is the likely source, as a far larger clone sits one nucleotide away. The V and J genes are TRBV9 and TRBJ2-2; the match to TRBD1 covers 8 bases. With 5 bases clipped from V and 3 bases from J, the junction kept 3 bases outside the gene matches. The germline V gene has CDR1 SGDLS and CDR2 YYNGEE. This CDR3 spans 14 amino acids. CDR3 in DNA: TGTGCCAGCAGTCAACAGGGGGACACCGGGGAGCTGTTTTTT. This codes for CASSQQGDTGELFF.

As for this clone: This sample also contains other DNA sequences that code for the same CDR3. V is TRBV4-3 and J is TRBJ2-1; D unresolved. CDR3 length: 13 residues. Trimming took off 0 bases at V and 7 bases at J, with 7 bases between the two ends. CDR1 and CDR2 from the germline V gene are LGHNA and YSLEER. This chain's CDR3 is CASSQDSLNEQFF. The CDR3 DNA reads as TGCGCCAGCAGCCAAGACTCCTTAAATGAGCAGTTCTTC.

This clone was seen a handful of times. The chain links TRBV7-3 to TRBJ2-1; maybe TRBD2 (7 bases). V dropped 2 bases and J dropped 10 bases, with 18 bases sitting between them. Germline CDR1 SGHTA, CDR2 FQGTGA. CDR3 size: 15 residues. This chain's CDR3 is CASSLSGGPLKEQFF. Here the CDR3 DNA reads TGTGCCAGCAGCTTATCGGGGGGCCCGCTTAAAGAGCAGTTCTTC.

This clone was seen more than once but under ten times. The V call is TRBV2, the J call TRBJ1-4; unclear D gene. The germline V gene encodes CDR1 SNHLY and CDR2 FYNNEI. The ends were cut back, 10 bases at V and 8 bases at J, with 11 bases in the middle. There are 11 residues in the CDR3. The CDR3 loop is CAIRRGEKLFF. As DNA, the CDR3 is TGTGCCATCAGAAGAGGAGAAAAACTGTTTTTT.